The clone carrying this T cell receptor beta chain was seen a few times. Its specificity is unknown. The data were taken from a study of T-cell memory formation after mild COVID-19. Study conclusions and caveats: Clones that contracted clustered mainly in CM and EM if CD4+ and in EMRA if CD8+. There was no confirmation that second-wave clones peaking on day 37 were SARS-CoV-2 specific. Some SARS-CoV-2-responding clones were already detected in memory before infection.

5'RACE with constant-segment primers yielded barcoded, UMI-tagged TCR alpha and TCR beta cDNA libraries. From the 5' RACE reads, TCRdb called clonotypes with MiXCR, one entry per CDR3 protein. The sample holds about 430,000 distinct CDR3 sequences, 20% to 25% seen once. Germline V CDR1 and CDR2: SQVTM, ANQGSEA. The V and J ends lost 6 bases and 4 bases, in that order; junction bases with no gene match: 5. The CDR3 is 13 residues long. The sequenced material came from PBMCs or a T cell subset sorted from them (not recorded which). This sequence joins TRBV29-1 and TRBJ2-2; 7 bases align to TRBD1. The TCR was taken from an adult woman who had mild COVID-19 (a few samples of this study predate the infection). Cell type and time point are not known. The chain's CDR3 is CSVGTGVTGELFF. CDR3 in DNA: TGCAGCGTGGGAACAGGGGTCACCGGGGAGCTGTTTTTT.